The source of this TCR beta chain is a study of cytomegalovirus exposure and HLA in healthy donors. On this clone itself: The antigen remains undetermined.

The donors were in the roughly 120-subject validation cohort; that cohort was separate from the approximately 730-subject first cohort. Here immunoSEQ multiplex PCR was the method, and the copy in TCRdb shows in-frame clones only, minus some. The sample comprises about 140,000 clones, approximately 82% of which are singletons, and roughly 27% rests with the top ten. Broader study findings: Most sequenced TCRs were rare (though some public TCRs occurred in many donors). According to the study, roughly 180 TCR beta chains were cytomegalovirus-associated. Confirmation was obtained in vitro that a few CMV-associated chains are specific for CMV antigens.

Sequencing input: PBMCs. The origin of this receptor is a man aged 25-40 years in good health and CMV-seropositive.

In nucleotides, the CDR3 is TGTGCCAGCAGCCAACAGTCCAAGGGGTTGGGAGATACGCAGTATTTT. The encoded protein is CASSQQSKGLGDTQYF. The genes are TRBV4-2 and TRBJ2-3; possible D gene TRBD1, 5 bases. Germline lookup yields CDR1 LGHNA and CDR2 YNFKEQ. V shed 2 bases and J shed 5 bases, with 17 bases lying between them. The CDR3 spans 16 residues.